This T cell receptor (beta chain) was retrieved from a study of cytomegalovirus exposure and HLA in healthy donors. Findings of the study overall: In a later analysis, compared with equally common non-associated chains, HLA-associated beta chains were more expanded. The authors excluded some V segments, including TRBV6-2 and TRBV6-3, as indistinguishable. Previous analysis showed most TCR beta V segments were productive about 90% or about 30% of the time.

PCR was performed using 60 Vbeta and 13 Jbeta primers. Per the study methods: An analysis that came later counted roughly 87 million unique TCR beta chains, 10 million to 11 million shared. TCRdb's table, derived via immunoSEQ multiplex PCR, lists solely in-frame clones and lacks some. D and trimming were read from the DNA, whereas the V and J calls and clone size are those reported in that table. This table has some 150,000 clones, around 84% appearing once. The CDR3 consists of 13 residues. Looked up from germline, CDR1 is SNHLY and CDR2 is FYNNEI. V shed 7 bases and J shed 3 bases, with 11 bases lying between them. Notes on this clone: Its antigen is unknown. The same CDR3 also results from other DNA sequences found in this sample.

This chain joins TRBV2 and TRBJ2-3; possible D gene TRBD2, 6 bases. The source is a man aged 35-49 years in good health and CMV-seropositive. The sample was PBMCs. For the CDR3, the DNA is TGTGCCAGCACCTTGGACTATACAGATACGCAGTATTTT. This encodes CASTLDYTDTQYF.